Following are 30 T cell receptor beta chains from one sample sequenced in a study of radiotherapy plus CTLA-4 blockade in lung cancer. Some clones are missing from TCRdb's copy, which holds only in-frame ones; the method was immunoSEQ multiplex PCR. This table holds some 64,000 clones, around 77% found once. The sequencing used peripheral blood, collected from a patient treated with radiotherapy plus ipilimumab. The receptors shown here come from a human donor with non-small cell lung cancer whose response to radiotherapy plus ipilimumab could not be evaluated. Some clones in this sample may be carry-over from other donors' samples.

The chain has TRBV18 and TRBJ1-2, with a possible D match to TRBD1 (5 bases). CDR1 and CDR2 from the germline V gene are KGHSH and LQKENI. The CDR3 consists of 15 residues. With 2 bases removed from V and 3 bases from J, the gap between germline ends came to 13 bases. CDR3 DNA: TGTGCCAGCTCACCAGAGCCCCAGGGTGACTATGGCTACACCTTC. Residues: CASSPEPQGDYGYTF.

Written as DNA, the CDR3 is TGTGCCAGCTCAAGAACCGGGACAGGGCAGGAAAAACTGTTTTTT. As protein: CASSRTGTGQEKLFF. The chain carries TRBV18 and TRBJ1-4, with 9 nucleotides matching TRBD1. V was clipped by 5 bases and J by 8 bases; unmatched bases: 9. Germline-derived CDR1 and CDR2 are KGHSH and LQKENI. The CDR3 extends over 15 amino acids.

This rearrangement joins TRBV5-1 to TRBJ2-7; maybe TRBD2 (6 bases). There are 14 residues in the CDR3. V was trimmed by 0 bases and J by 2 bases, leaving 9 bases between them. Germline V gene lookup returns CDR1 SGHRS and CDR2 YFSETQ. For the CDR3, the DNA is TGCGCCAGCAGCTTGGAGGAGGGCGCCTACGAGCAGTACTTC. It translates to CASSLEEGAYEQYF.

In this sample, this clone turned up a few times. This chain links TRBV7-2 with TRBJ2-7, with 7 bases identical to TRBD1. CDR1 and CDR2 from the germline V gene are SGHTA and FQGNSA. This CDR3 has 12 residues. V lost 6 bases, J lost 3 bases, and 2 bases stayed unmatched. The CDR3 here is CASRTGIYEQYF. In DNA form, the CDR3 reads TGTGCCAGCAGGACAGGGATCTACGAGCAGTACTTC.

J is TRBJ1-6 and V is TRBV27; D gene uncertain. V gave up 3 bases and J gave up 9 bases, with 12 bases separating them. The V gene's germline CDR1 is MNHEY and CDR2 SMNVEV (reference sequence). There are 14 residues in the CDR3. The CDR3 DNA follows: TGTGCCAGCAGTTTTGGAGGCACCATTTCACCCCTCCACTTT. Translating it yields CASSFGGTISPLHF.

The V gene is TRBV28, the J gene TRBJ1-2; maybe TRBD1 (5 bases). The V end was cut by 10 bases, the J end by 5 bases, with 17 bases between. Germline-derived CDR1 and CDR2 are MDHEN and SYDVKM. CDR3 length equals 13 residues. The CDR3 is CATHGAGTYGYTF. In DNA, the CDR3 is TGTGCCACCCACGGGGCAGGGACTTATGGCTACACCTTC.

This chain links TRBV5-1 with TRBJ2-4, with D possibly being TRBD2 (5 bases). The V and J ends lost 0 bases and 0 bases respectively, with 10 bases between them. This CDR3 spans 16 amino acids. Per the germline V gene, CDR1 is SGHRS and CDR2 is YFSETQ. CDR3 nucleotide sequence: TGCGCCAGCAGCTTGGAGGGAGCTCTAGCCAAAAACATTCAGTACTTC. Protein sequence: CASSLEGALAKNIQYF. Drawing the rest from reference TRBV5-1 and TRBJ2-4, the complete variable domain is KAGVTQTPRYLIKTRGQQVTLSCSPISGHRSVSWYQQTPGQGLQFLFEYFSETQRNKGNFPGRFSGRQFSNSRSEMNVSTLELGDSALYLCASSLEGALAKNIQYFGAGTRLSVL.

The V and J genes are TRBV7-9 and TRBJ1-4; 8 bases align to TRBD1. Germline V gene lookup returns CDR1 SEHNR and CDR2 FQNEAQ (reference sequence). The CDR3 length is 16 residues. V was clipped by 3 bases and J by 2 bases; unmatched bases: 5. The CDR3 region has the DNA TGTGCCAGCAGCTTTAGCCGACAGGGGACTAATGAAAAACTGTTTTTT. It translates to CASSFSRQGTNEKLFF. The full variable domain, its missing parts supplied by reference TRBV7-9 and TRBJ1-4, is DTGVSQNPRHKITKRGQNVTFRCDPISEHNRLYWYRQTLGQGPEFLTYFQNEAQLEKSRLLSDRFSAERPKGSFSTLEIQRTEQGDSAMYLCASSFSRQGTNEKLFFGSGTQLSVL.

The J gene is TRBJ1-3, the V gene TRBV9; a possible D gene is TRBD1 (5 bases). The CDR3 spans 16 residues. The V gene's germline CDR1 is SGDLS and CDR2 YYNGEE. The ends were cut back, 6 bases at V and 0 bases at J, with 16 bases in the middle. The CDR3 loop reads CASTLRPGGSGNTIYF. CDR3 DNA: TGTGCCAGCACTCTAAGGCCCGGGGGCTCTGGAAACACCATATATTTT. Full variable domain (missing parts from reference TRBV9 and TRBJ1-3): DSGVTQTPKHLITATGQRVTLRCSPRSGDLSVYWYQQSLDQGLQFLIQYYNGEERAKGNILERFSAQQFPDLHSELNLSSLELGDSALYFCASTLRPGGSGNTIYFGEGSWLTVV.

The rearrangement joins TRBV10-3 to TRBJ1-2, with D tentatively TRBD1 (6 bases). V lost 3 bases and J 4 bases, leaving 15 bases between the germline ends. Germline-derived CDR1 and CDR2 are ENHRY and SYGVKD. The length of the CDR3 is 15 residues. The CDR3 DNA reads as TGTGCCATCAGTGATCAGGGGACCGCAGGCTATGGCTACACCTTC. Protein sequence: CAISDQGTAGYGYTF.

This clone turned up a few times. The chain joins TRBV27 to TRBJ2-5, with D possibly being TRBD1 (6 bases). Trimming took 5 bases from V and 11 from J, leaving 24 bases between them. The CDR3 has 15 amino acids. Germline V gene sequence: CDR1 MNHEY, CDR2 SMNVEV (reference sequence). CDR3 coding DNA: TGTGCCAGCAGTCCGTCTCCCCCGGGACACCTCAAGCAGTACTTC. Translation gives CASSPSPPGHLKQYF.

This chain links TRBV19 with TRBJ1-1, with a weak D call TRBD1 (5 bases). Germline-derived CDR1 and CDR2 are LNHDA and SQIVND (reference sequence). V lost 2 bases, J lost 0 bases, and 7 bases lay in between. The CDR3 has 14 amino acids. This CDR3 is CASSIPGVNTEAFF. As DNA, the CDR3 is TGTGCCAGTAGTATACCGGGGGTGAACACTGAAGCTTTCTTT.

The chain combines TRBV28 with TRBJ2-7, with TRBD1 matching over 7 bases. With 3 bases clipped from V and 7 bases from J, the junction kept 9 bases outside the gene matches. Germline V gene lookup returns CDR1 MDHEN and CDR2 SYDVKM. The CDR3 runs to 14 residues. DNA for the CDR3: TGTGCCAGCAGTTTCGGACAGGTGGGGGATGAGCAGTACTTC. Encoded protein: CASSFGQVGDEQYF. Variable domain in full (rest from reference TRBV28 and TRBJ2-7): DVKVTQSSRYLVKRTGEKVFLECVQDMDHENMFWYRQDPGLGLRLIYFSYDVKMKEKGDIPEGYSVSREKKERFSLILESASTNQTSMYLCASSFGQVGDEQYFGPGTRLTVT.

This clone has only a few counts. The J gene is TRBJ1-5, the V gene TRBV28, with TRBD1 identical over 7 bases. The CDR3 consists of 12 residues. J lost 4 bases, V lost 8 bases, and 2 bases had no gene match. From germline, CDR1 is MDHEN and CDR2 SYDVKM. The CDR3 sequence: CASRTGNQPQHF. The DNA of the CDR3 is TGTGCCAGCCGGACAGGAAATCAGCCCCAGCATTTT.

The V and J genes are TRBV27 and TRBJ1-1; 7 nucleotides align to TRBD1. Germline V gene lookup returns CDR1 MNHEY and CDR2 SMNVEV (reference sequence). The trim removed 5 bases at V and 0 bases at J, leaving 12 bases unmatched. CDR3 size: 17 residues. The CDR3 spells CASSPTRTGYMNTEAFF. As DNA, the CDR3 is TGTGCCAGCAGTCCGACACGGACAGGATACATGAACACTGAAGCTTTCTTT.

The CDR3 reads CASSAQGNTEAFF. The DNA of the CDR3 is TGTGCCAGCAGTGCCCAGGGGAACACTGAAGCTTTCTTT. The gene calls are TRBV2 and TRBJ1-1; D might be TRBD1 (5 bases). The germline V and J ends were trimmed by 4 bases and 1 base, with 7 bases remaining between them. Germline V gives CDR1 SNHLY, CDR2 FYNNEI. CDR3 length equals 13 residues.

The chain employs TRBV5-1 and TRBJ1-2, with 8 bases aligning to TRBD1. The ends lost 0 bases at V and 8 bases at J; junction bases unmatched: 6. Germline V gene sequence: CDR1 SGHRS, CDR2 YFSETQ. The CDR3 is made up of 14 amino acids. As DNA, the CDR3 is TGCGCCAGCAGCTTGGGTGACAGGGGAGGCGGCTACACCTTC. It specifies CASSLGDRGGGYTF.

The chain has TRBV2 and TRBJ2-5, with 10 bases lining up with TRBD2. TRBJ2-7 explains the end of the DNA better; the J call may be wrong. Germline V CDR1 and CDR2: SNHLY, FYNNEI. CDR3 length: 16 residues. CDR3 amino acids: CASSEDGGLAVYEQYF. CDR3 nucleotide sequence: TGTGCCAGCAGTGAGGACGGAGGACTAGCGGTCTACGAGCAGTACTTC.

CDR3 protein: CASSQAGGRPDTQYF. The CDR3 bases are TGTGCCAGCAGCCAAGCGGGGGGGCGACCAGATACGCAGTATTTT. V gene TRBV7-2 combines with J gene TRBJ2-3; TRBD2 matches at 10 bases. Trimming removed 5 bases from V and 4 bases from J; junction bases left unmatched: 6. Germline lookup yields CDR1 SGHTA and CDR2 FQGNSA. This CDR3 has 15 amino acids. The full variable domain, rest sourced from reference TRBV7-2 and TRBJ2-3, is GAGVSQSPSNKVTEKGKDVELRCDPISGHTALYWYRQSLGQGLEFLIYFQGNSAPDKSGLPSDRFSAERTGGSVSTLTIQRTQQEDSAVYLCASSQAGGRPDTQYFGPGTRLTVL.

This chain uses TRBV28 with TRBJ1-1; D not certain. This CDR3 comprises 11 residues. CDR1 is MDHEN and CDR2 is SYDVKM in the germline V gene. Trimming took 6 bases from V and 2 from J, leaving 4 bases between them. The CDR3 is CASRHNTEAFF. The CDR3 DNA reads TGTGCCAGCAGACATAACACTGAAGCTTTCTTT.

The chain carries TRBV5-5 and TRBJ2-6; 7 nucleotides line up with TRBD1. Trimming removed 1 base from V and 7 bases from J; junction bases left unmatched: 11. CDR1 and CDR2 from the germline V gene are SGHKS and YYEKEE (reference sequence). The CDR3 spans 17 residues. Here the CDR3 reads CASSLMTGRGFANVLTF. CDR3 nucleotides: TGTGCCAGCAGCTTGATGACAGGGCGAGGTTTCGCCAACGTCCTGACTTTC. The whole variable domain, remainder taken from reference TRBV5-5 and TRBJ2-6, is DAGVTQSPTHLIKTRGQQVTLRCSPISGHKSVSWYQQVLGQGPQFIFQYYEKEERGRGNFPDRFSARQFPNYSSELNVNALLLGDSALYLCASSLMTGRGFANVLTFGAGSRLTVL.

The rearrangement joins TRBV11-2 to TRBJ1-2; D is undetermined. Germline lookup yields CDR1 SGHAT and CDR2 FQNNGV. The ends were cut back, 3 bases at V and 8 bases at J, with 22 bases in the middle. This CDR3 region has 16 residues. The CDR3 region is CASSLTRSVNPLGYTF. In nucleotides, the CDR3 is TGTGCCAGCAGCTTGACTAGATCAGTGAACCCGTTGGGCTACACCTTC.

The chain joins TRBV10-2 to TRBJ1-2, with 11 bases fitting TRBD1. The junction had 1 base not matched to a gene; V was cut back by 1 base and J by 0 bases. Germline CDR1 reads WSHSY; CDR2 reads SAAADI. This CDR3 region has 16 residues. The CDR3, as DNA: TGCGCCAGCAGTGAGTGGGGACAGGGGGCTAACTATGGCTACACCTTC. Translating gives CASSEWGQGANYGYTF.

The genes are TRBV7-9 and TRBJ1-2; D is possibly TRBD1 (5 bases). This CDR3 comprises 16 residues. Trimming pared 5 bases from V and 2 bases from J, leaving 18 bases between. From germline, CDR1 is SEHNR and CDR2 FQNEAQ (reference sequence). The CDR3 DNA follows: TGTGCCAGCAGCCAAGGGACTCCCGAGGTGAACTATGGCTACACCTTC. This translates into CASSQGTPEVNYGYTF.

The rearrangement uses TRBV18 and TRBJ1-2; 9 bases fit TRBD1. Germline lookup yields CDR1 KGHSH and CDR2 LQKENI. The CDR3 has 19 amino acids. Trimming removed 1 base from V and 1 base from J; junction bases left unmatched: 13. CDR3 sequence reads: CASSPRRATGGAYNYGYTF. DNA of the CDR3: TGTGCCAGCTCACCACGGAGAGCAACAGGGGGCGCCTATAACTATGGCTACACCTTC.

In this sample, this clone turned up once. The CDR3 DNA is TGTGCCACCAGCAGAGGGGGGCCGGTCGCGAGCTCCTATAATTCACCCCTCCACTTT. It translates to CATSRGGPVASSYNSPLHF. The V call is TRBV15, the J call TRBJ1-6; tentative D call: TRBD1 (6 bases). CDR1 is LNHNV and CDR2 is YYDKDF in the germline V gene (reference sequence). Trimming pared 1 base from V and 0 bases from J, leaving 16 bases between. The CDR3 loop spans 19 amino acids.

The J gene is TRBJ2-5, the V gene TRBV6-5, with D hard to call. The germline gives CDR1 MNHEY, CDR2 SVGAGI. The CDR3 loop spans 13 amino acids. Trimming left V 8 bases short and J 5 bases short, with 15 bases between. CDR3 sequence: CASDPRIRETQYF. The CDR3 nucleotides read TGTGCCAGCGACCCGAGGATACGGGAGACCCAGTACTTC.

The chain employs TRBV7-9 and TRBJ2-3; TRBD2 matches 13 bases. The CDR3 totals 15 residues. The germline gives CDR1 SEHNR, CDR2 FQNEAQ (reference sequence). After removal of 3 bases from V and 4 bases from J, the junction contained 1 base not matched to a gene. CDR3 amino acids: CASSFGLAGADTQYF. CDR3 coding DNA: TGTGCCAGCAGCTTCGGACTAGCGGGGGCAGATACGCAGTATTTT.

The CDR3 protein is CASGLRSLQETQYF. CDR3 in DNA: TGTGCTAGTGGTCTCCGAAGTCTACAAGAGACCCAGTACTTC. V and J are TRBV12-5 and TRBJ2-5; D is undetermined. Trimming shortened V by 5 bases and J by 2 bases, and 12 bases separated the two germline ends. The CDR3 runs to 14 residues. The V gene's germline CDR1 is LGHNT and CDR2 FRNRAP.

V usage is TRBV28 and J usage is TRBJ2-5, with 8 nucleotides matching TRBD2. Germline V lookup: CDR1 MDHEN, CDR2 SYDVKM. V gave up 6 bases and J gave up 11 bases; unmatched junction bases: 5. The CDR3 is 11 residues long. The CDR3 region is CASSRGLAQYF. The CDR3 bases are TGTGCCAGCAGCCGAGGACTAGCACAGTACTTC.